In this sample, the clone carrying this T cell receptor (beta chain) turned up a few times. Primers: 60 Vbeta forward and 13 Jbeta reverse. Clones were read by immunoSEQ multiplex PCR, and TCRdb kept only the in-frame ones, dropping some. The sample yields 150,000 to 200,000 clones, approximately 80% seen once. Germline CDR1 and CDR2: LNHNV and YYDKDF (reference sequence). The CDR3 runs 16 residues. The ends lost 5 bases at V and 7 bases at J; junction bases unmatched: 10. This sample stems from a study of cytomegalovirus exposure and HLA in healthy donors. This receptor was taken from a woman aged 40 to 49 in good health and CMV-seronegative. The rearrangement joins TRBV15 to TRBJ1-5, with TRBD1 matching over 11 bases. Sequencing was carried out using PBMCs. CDR3 sequence reads: CATSVAGTGGGQPQHF. The CDR3 DNA reads TGTGCCACCAGCGTTGCCGGGACAGGGGGGGGGCAGCCCCAGCATTTT. The whole variable domain, remainder taken from reference TRBV15 and TRBJ1-5, is DAMVIQNPRYQVTQFGKPVTLSCSQTLNHNVMYWYQQKSSQAPKLLFHYYDKDFNNEADTPDNFQSRRPNTSFCFLDIRSPGLGDTAMYLCATSVAGTGGGQPQHFGDGTRLSIL.